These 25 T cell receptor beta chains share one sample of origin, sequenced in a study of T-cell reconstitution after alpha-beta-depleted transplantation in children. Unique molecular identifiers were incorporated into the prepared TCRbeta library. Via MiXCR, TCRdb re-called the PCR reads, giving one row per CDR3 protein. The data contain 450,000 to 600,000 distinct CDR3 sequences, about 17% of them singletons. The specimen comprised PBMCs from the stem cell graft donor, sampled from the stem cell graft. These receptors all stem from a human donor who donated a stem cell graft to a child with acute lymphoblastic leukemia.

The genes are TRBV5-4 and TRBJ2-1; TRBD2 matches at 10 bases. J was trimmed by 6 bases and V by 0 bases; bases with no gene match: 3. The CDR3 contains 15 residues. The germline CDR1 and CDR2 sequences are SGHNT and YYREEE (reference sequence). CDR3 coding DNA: TGTGCCAGCAGCTTGGTTAGCGGGAGGTTCAATGAGCAGTTCTTC. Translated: CASSLVSGRFNEQFF.

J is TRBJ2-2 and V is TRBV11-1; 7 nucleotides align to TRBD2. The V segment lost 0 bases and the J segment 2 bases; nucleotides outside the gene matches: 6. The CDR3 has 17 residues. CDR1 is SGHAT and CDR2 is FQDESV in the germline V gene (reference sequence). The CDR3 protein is CASSLADLAENTGELFF. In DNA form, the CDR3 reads TGTGCCAGCAGCTTAGCAGACCTAGCGGAAAACACCGGGGAGCTGTTTTTT.

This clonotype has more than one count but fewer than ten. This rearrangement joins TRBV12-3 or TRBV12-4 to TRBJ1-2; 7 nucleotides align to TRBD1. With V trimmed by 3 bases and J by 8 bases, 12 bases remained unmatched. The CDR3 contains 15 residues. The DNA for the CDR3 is TGTGCCAGCAGTTTTGAGGGGGCTGGGCCTTCCGGCTACACCTTC. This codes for CASSFEGAGPSGYTF.

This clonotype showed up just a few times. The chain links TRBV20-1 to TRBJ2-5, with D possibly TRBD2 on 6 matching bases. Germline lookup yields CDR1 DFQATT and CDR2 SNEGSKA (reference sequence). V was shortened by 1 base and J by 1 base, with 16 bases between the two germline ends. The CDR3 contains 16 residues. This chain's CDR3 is CSARGRSRDSQETQYF. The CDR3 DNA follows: TGCAGTGCTAGAGGTAGATCTCGGGACTCCCAAGAGACCCAGTACTTC.

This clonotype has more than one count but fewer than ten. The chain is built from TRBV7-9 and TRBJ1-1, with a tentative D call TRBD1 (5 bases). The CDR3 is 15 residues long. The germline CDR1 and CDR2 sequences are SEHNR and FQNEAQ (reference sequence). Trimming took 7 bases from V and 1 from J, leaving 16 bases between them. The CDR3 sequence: CASKGREEANTEAFF. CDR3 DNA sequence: TGTGCCAGCAAAGGCAGGGAAGAGGCGAACACTGAAGCTTTCTTT.

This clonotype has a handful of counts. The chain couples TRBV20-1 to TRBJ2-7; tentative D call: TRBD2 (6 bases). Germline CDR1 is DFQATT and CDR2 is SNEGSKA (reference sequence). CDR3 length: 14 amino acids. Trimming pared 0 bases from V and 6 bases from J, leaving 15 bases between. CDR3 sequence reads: CSARDSALASEQYF. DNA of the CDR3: TGCAGTGCTAGAGATTCGGCACTAGCTAGCGAGCAGTACTTC.

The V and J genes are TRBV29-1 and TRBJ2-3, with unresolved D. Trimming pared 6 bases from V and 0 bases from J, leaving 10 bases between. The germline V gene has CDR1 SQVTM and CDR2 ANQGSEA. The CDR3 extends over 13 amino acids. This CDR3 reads CSVRKASTDTQYF. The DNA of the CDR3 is TGCAGCGTCCGAAAGGCCAGCACAGATACGCAGTATTTT.

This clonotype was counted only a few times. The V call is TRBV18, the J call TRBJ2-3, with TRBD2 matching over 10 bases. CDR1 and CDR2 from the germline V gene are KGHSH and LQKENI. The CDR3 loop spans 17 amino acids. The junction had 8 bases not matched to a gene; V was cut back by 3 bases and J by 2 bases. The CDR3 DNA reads TGTGCCAGCTCACCGCCGGGGACTAGCGAAACCACAGATACGCAGTATTTT. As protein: CASSPPGTSETTDTQYF.

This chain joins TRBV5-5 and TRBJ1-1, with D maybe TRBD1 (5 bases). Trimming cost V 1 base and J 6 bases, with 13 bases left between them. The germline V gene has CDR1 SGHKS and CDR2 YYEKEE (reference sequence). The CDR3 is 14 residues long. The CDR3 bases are TGTGCCAGCAGCTTGCAGGGTCGAAGCGCTGAAGCTTTCTTT. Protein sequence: CASSLQGRSAEAFF.

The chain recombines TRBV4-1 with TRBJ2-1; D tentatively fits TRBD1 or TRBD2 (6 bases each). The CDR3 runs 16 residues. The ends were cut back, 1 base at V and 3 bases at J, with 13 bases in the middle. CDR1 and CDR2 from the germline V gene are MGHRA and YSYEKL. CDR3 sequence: CASSQGWRGIYNEQFF. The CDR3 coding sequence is TGCGCCAGCAGCCAAGGTTGGAGGGGGATCTACAATGAGCAGTTCTTC.

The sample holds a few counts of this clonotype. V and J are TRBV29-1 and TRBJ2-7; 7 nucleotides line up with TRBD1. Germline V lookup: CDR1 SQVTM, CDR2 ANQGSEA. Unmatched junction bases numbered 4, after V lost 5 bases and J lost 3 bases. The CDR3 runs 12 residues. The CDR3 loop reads CSVRQGSYEQYF. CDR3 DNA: TGCAGCGTTAGACAGGGAAGCTACGAGCAGTACTTC.

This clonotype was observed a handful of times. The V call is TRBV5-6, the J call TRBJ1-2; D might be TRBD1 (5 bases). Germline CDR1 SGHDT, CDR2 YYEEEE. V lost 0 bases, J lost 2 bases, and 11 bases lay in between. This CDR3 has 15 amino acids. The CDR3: CASSLEIGGNYGYTF. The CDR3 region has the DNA TGTGCCAGCAGCTTGGAGATTGGGGGGAACTATGGCTACACCTTC.

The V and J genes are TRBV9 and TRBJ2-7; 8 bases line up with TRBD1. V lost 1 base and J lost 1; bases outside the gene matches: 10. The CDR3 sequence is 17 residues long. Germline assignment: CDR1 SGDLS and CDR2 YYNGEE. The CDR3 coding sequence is TGTGCCAGCAGCGTAAGCCCCGACAGGGGTATGTCCTACGAGCAGTACTTC. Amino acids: CASSVSPDRGMSYEQYF. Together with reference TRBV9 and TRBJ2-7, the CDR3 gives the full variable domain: DSGVTQTPKHLITATGQRVTLRCSPRSGDLSVYWYQQSLDQGLQFLIQYYNGEERAKGNILERFSAQQFPDLHSELNLSSLELGDSALYFCASSVSPDRGMSYEQYFGPGTRLTVT.

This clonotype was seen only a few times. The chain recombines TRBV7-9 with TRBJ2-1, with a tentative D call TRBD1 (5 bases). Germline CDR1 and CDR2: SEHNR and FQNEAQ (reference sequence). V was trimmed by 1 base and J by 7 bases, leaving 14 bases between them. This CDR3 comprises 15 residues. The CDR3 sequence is CASSLGPARVNEQFF. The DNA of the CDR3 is TGTGCCAGCAGCTTAGGACCCGCCAGGGTGAATGAGCAGTTCTTC. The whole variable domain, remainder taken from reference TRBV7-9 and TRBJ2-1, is DTGVSQNPRHKITKRGQNVTFRCDPISEHNRLYWYRQTLGQGPEFLTYFQNEAQLEKSRLLSDRFSAERPKGSFSTLEIQRTEQGDSAMYLCASSLGPARVNEQFFGPGTRLTVL.

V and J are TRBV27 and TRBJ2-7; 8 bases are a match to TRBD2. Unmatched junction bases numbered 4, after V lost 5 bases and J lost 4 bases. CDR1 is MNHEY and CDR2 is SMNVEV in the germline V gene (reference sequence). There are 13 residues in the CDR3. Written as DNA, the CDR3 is TGTGCCAGCAGTAGCGGGAGTGGATACGAGCAGTACTTC. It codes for CASSSGSGYEQYF.

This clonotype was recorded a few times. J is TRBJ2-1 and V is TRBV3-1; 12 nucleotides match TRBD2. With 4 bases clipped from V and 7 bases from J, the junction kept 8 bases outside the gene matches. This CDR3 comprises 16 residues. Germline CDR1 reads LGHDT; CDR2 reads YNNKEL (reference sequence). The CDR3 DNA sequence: TGTGCCAGCAGCCTCCTCCTAGCGGGAGGGCGGAATGAGCAGTTCTTC. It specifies CASSLLLAGGRNEQFF.

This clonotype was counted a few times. The CDR3 DNA follows: TGCGCCAGCAGCCCCTATATAACAGATACGCAGTATTTT. This translates into CASSPYITDTQYF. The V and J genes are TRBV5-1 and TRBJ2-3; D unresolved. V lost 4 bases to trimming and J lost 3 bases, with 9 bases between them. Germline V gene sequence: CDR1 SGHRS, CDR2 YFSETQ. CDR3 size: 13 residues.

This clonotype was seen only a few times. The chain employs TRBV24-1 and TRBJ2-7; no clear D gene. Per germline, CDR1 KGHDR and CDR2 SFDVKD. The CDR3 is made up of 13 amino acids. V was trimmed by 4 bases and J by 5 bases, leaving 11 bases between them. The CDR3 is CATSDSARDEQYF. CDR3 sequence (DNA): TGTGCCACCAGTGACTCGGCACGGGACGAGCAGTACTTC.

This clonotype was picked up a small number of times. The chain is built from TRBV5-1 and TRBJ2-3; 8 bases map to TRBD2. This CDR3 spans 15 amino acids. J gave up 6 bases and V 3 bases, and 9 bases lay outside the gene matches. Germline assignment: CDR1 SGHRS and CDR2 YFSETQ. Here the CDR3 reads CASSSLGTSMDTQYF. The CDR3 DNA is TGCGCCAGCAGCTCCCTCGGGACTAGTATGGATACGCAGTATTTT. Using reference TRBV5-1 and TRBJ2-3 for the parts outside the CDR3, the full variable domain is KAGVTQTPRYLIKTRGQQVTLSCSPISGHRSVSWYQQTPGQGLQFLFEYFSETQRNKGNFPGRFSGRQFSNSRSEMNVSTLELGDSALYLCASSSLGTSMDTQYFGPGTRLTVL.

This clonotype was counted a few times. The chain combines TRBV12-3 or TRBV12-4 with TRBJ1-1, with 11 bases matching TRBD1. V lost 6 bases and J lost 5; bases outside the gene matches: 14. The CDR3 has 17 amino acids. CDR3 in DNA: TGTGCCAGCAGCCCCGGGACAGGGGGTATATCGGGGACTGAAGCTTTCTTT. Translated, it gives CASSPGTGGISGTEAFF.

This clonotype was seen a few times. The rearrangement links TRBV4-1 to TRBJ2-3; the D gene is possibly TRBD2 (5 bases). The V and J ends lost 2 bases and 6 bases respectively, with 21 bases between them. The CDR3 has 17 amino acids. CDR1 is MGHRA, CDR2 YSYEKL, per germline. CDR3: CASSQPRASLQWDTQYF. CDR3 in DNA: TGCGCCAGCAGCCAACCACGGGCTAGCCTTCAGTGGGATACGCAGTATTTT.

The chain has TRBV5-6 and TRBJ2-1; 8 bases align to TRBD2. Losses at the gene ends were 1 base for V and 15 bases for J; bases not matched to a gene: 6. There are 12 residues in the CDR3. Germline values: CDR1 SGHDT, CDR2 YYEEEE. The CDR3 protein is CASSLFGTRWFF. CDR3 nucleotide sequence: TGTGCCAGCAGCTTGTTTGGGACTAGGTGGTTCTTC.

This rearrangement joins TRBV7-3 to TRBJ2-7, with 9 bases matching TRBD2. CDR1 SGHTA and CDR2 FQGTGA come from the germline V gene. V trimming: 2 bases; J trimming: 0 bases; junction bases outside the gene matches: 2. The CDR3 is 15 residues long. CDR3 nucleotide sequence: TGTGCCAGCAGCTTACTAGCGGGATACTCCTACGAGCAGTACTTC. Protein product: CASSLLAGYSYEQYF.

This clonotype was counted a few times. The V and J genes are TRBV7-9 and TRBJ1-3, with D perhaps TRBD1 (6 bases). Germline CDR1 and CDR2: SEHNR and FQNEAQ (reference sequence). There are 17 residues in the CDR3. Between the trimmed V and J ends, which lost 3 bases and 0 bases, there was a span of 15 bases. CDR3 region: CASSFPGAPTSGNTIYF. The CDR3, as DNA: TGTGCCAGCAGCTTTCCGGGGGCGCCCACCTCTGGAAACACCATATATTTT.

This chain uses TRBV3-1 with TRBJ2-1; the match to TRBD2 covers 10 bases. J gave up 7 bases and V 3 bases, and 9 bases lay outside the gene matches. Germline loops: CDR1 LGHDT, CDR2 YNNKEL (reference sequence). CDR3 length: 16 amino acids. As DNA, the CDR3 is TGTGCCAGCAGCCAGTCAAGCGGGAGGGGAGGAAATGAGCAGTTCTTC. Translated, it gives CASSQSSGRGGNEQFF.